Described below is a single T cell receptor beta chain sequence and its context. V shed 3 bases and J shed 0 bases, with 9 bases lying between them. Germline V gene sequence: CDR1 KGHSH, CDR2 LQKENI. The length of the CDR3 is 15 residues. Unique molecular identifiers were incorporated into the prepared TCRbeta library. MiXCR was run by TCRdb on the PCR reads, yielding one entry per CDR3 protein. The data contain hundreds of thousands of distinct CDR3 sequences, 8% to 9.5% of them singletons. These data originate in a study of T-cell reconstitution after alpha-beta-depleted transplantation in children.

The sample in question was PBMCs from the stem cell graft donor, obtained from the stem cell graft. The TCR sequence derives from a human donor who donated a stem cell graft to a child with acute lymphoblastic leukemia. This chain joins TRBV18 and TRBJ1-3, with unresolved D. This CDR3 reads CASSPTSSSGNTIYF. The CDR3 coding sequence is TGTGCCAGCTCACCCACATCGTCCTCTGGAAACACCATATATTTT.